The 8 T cell receptor beta chains below were found in one sample sequenced in a study of T cell repertoires in cytomegalovirus infection. MiXCR was run by TCRdb on the reads, yielding one entry per CDR3 protein. This sample has 200,000 to 250,000 distinct CDR3 sequences; approximately 24% occur once, and the top ten carry 18%. Sequences were obtained from CD8+ T cells from PBMCs. These receptors were taken from a human donor in good health (CMV status not recorded). Some clones in this sample may be carry-over from other donors' samples.

The V and J genes are TRBV6-6 and TRBJ1-1; 9 nucleotides line up with TRBD1. The junction had 17 bases not matched to a gene; V was cut back by 6 bases and J by 6 bases. Germline CDR1 MNHNY, CDR2 SVGAGI (reference sequence). The CDR3 spans 17 residues. The CDR3 DNA reads as TGTGCCAGCAGCAAAAACAGGGGGCGTACATCTAGCGCTGAAGCTTTCTTT. Its protein product is CASSKNRGRTSSAEAFF.

The chain carries TRBV10-3 and TRBJ1-1; the match to TRBD1 covers 7 bases. CDR3 length: 16 amino acids. CDR1 and CDR2 from the germline V gene are ENHRY and SYGVKD. Unmatched junction bases numbered 10, after V lost 0 bases and J lost 6 bases. CDR3 in DNA: TGTGCCATCAGTGAGTCTGTAGGGACAGTTTTTTCTGAAGCTTTCTTT. As protein: CAISESVGTVFSEAFF.

This clonotype was seen repeatedly, ten times or more. The J gene is TRBJ2-3, the V gene TRBV4-2; 14 bases agree with TRBD2. From germline, CDR1 is LGHNA and CDR2 YNFKEQ. This CDR3 has 15 amino acids. The trim removed 5 bases at V and 11 bases at J, leaving 9 bases unmatched. In nucleotides, the CDR3 is TGTGCCAGCAGCTTGACTAGCGGGGGGGCAGAGGAGCAGTATTTT. Protein sequence: CASSLTSGGAEEQYF.

This clonotype came up many times. CDR3 in amino acids: CASSQGQTQPQHF. The CDR3, as DNA: TGTGCCAGCAGTCAGGGACAGACTCAGCCCCAGCATTTT. The chain employs TRBV12-3 or TRBV12-4 and TRBJ1-5; 7 bases agree with TRBD1. Germline trimming cut 5 bases from V and 6 bases from J; bases unmatched to any gene: 4. The CDR3 has 13 residues.

This clonotype was detected only a few times. This rearrangement joins TRBV3-1 to TRBJ2-1, with 10 bases matching TRBD1. Germline CDR1 and CDR2: LGHDT and YNNKEL (reference sequence). The junction had 8 bases not matched to a gene; V was cut back by 4 bases and J by 8 bases. This CDR3 comprises 15 residues. The CDR3 spells CASSLRQGAWDEQFF. CDR3 nucleotides: TGTGCCAGCAGCCTTCGACAGGGGGCGTGGGATGAGCAGTTCTTC.

The genes are TRBV23-1 and TRBJ1-1; tentative D call: TRBD1 (5 bases). TRBV23-1 is recorded as an ORF, its role being uncertain. The CDR3 has 14 amino acids. V was shortened by 0 bases and J by 1 base, with 6 bases between the two germline ends. CDR3 loop: CASSQSGANTEAFF. In DNA, the CDR3 is TGCGCCAGCAGTCAATCTGGGGCGAACACTGAAGCTTTCTTT.

This clonotype was counted a few times. The chain links TRBV7-9 to TRBJ2-7; D gene unclear. CDR3 size: 12 residues. CDR1 and CDR2 from the germline V gene are SEHNR and FQNEAQ (reference sequence). V lost 5 bases to trimming and J lost 5 bases, with 10 bases between them. CDR3 nucleotides: TGTGCCAGCAGCCCCTTTTACCACGAGCAGTACTTC. The encoded protein is CASSPFYHEQYF. Combining the CDR3 with reference TRBV7-9 and TRBJ2-7 gives the whole variable domain DTGVSQNPRHKITKRGQNVTFRCDPISEHNRLYWYRQTLGQGPEFLTYFQNEAQLEKSRLLSDRFSAERPKGSFSTLEIQRTEQGDSAMYLCASSPFYHEQYFGPGTRLTVT.

In its sample, this clonotype was seen a few times. The V call is TRBV13, the J call TRBJ2-2; D gene unclear. The CDR3 loop spans 14 amino acids. Deletions cut 6 bases from V and 1 base from J, with 9 bases between. Per the germline V gene, CDR1 is PRHDT and CDR2 is FYEKMQ (reference sequence). CDR3: CASSRTVNTGELFF. The DNA of the CDR3 is TGTGCCAGCAGTCGAACAGTGAACACCGGGGAGCTGTTTTTT.